The clone carrying this T cell receptor (beta chain) was counted at least ten times. V gave up 3 bases and J gave up 3 bases, with 8 bases separating them. Germline CDR1 is SQVTM and CDR2 is ANQGSEA. The CDR3 runs to 12 residues. TCRdb reanalysed the 5' RACE reads using MiXCR and keeps one entry per CDR3 protein. The sample lists more than 250,000 distinct CDR3 sequences, roughly 10% occurring once. These data belong to a study of CD8 T cells in ankylosing spondylitis. The rearrangement uses TRBV29-1 and TRBJ2-5; D unresolved. Sequenced: blood, either unsorted or a sorted T cell fraction (not recorded which). The receptor was isolated from a female donor with ankylosing spondylitis or in good health (not recorded which). CDR3 sequence (DNA): TGCAGCGTTGACCGAAGTAAAGAGACCCAGTACTTC. Translation gives CSVDRSKETQYF.